This passage covers 10 T cell receptor beta chains from one sample sequenced in a study of blood T cell repertoires in COVID-19. Sequencing was performed with immunoSEQ multiplex PCR; in TCRdb, only in-frame clones are kept and a portion is missing. This repertoire shows 59,000 or so clones, approximately 79% found once; its top ten account for under 4%. The sequenced sample consisted of peripheral blood. The receptor set was obtained from a man aged 60-69 years with acute or convalescent COVID-19.

The V and J genes are TRBV6-6 and TRBJ2-1; TRBD2 aligns across 8 bases. J gave up 2 bases and V 7 bases, and 4 bases lay outside the gene matches. CDR3 size: 14 residues. Germline CDR1 MNHNY, CDR2 SVGAGI (reference sequence). CDR3 region: CASTPTSAYNEQFF. The CDR3 region has the DNA TGTGCCAGCACCCCGACTAGCGCCTACAATGAGCAGTTCTTC.

This chain uses TRBV5-5 with TRBJ2-7; TRBD1 might be the D (6 bases). V lost 3 bases and J 3 bases, leaving 13 bases between the germline ends. Looked up from germline, CDR1 is SGHKS and CDR2 is YYEKEE (reference sequence). The length of the CDR3 is 14 residues. The DNA for the CDR3 is TGTGCCAGCAGCTCAGGACAGTCCTTCTACGAGCAGTACTTC. Its protein is CASSSGQSFYEQYF.

This clone showed up just a few times. The chain employs TRBV30 and TRBJ1-3, with TRBD1 as a possible D gene (6 bases). This CDR3 spans 13 amino acids. Germline V gene data show CDR1 as GTSNPN and CDR2 as SVGIG (reference sequence). V lost 4 bases, J lost 2 bases, and 9 bases lay in between. The CDR3 sequence is CAWKKGAGNTIYF. The DNA for the CDR3 is TGTGCCTGGAAGAAGGGGGCTGGAAACACCATATATTTT. Combining the CDR3 with reference TRBV30 and TRBJ1-3 gives the whole variable domain SQTIHQWPATLVQPVGSPLSLECTVEGTSNPNLYWYRQAAGRGLQLLFYSVGIGQISSEVPQNLSASRPQDRQFILSSKKLLLSDSGFYLCAWKKGAGNTIYFGEGSWLTVV.

The V gene is TRBV10-1, the J gene TRBJ1-1; 7 nucleotides match TRBD1. The CDR3 loop spans 13 amino acids. The V and J ends lost 5 bases and 5 bases, in that order; junction bases with no gene match: 5. Germline V gene sequence: CDR1 WNHNN, CDR2 SYGVQD (reference sequence). This chain's CDR3 is CASSKTTGTEAFF. CDR3 DNA: TGCGCCAGCAGTAAAACGACAGGGACTGAAGCTTTCTTT.

The chain recombines TRBV5-4 with TRBJ2-3; D might be TRBD2 (6 bases). The CDR3 sequence is 15 residues long. V was cut by 0 bases and J by 2 bases, with 10 bases left in between. CDR1 is SGHNT and CDR2 is YYREEE in the germline V gene (reference sequence). The CDR3 DNA reads as TGTGCCAGCAGCTTGGGGGTAGCGGTCACAGATACGCAGTATTTT. Amino acids: CASSLGVAVTDTQYF.

The genes are TRBV18 and TRBJ1-5; D gene uncertain. The CDR3 loop spans 15 amino acids. From germline, CDR1 is KGHSH and CDR2 LQKENI. V lost 5 bases, J lost 5 bases, and 16 bases lay in between. The CDR3 loop is CASSVDRAGHQPQHF. The CDR3 region has the DNA TGTGCCAGCTCAGTCGACCGTGCAGGCCATCAGCCCCAGCATTTT.

The chain joins TRBV29-1 to TRBJ2-7, with 15 nucleotides matching TRBD2. The CDR3 runs to 15 residues. Trimming at V came to 6 bases and at J to 3 bases, leaving 6 bases not matched to a gene. Germline V gives CDR1 SQVTM, CDR2 ANQGSEA. The CDR3 loop reads CSVGLAGGHGYEQYF. The CDR3 DNA reads TGCAGCGTAGGACTAGCGGGAGGGCATGGCTACGAGCAGTACTTC.

The V gene is TRBV27, the J gene TRBJ2-1; a weak D match, TRBD1 (5 bases). Deletions cut 5 bases from V and 8 bases from J, with 16 bases between. Germline V gene data show CDR1 as MNHEY and CDR2 as SMNVEV (reference sequence). The CDR3 has 14 amino acids. CDR3 coding DNA: TGTGCCAGCAGTCCAGGCTACTTAGGGGATGAGCAGTTCTTC. Translation: CASSPGYLGDEQFF.

In this sample, this clone is medium-sized (0.01 to 0.1%). The chain is built from TRBV10-3 and TRBJ1-1, with D perhaps TRBD1 (6 bases). V was cut by 5 bases and J by 1 base, with 11 bases left in between. This CDR3 region has 14 residues. Germline CDR1 and CDR2: ENHRY and SYGVKD. The CDR3 spells CAISPKGQNTEAFF. The DNA of the CDR3 is TGTGCCATCAGTCCTAAGGGACAGAACACTGAAGCTTTCTTT.

V gene TRBV9 combines with J gene TRBJ2-7; D not certain. The CDR3 spans 14 residues. The V end lost 1 base, the J end lost 2 bases, and 10 bases lay between the germline ends. Germline V gives CDR1 SGDLS, CDR2 YYNGEE. The CDR3, as DNA: TGTGCCAGCAGCGTAACAGACCAGGCCTACGAGCAGTACTTC. Its protein product is CASSVTDQAYEQYF.